The clone carrying this TCR beta chain was detected a few times. As yet, its antigen is unknown. MiXCR was run by TCRdb on the 5' RACE reads, yielding one entry per CDR3 protein. The repertoire holds roughly 48,000 distinct CDR3 sequences, 4.5% to 7% seen once, with 4.5% in the top ten. This sample stems from a study of early T cells in non-severe SARS-CoV-2 infection. Study-wide context: Sequencing targeted bulk RNA from unsorted whole blood, leaving chains unpaired. Study results and limitations: The matching step, a VDJdb search, favored anti-spike CD8 responses and missed private and CD4 specificities.

Germline V gene sequence: CDR1 MDHEN, CDR2 SYDVKM. CDR3 size: 15 residues. Between the trimmed V and J ends, which lost 8 bases and 4 bases, there was a span of 20 bases. The sequencing sample was made of whole blood. This chain joins TRBV28 and TRBJ1-2, with D possibly being TRBD1 (6 bases). This sequence originates from an adult who was a healthcare worker with PCR-confirmed SARS-CoV-2 infection or an uninfected control (not recorded which). In DNA, the CDR3 is TGTGCCAGCTCTCCCGAGGCAGGGGATCTCTATGGCTACACCTTC. It specifies CASSPEAGDLYGYTF.